This T cell receptor beta chain was sequenced in a study of blood T cell repertoires in COVID-19. Study-wide context: The origin of the acute and convalescent COVID-19 samples was the United States, Italy and Spain. Sample material is recorded as cDNA or gDNA derived from T cells, B-cell-depleted T cells, or PBMCs.

Original processing notes: Estimation of nucleated cell counts relied on the amplification of reference gene primers. Data came from immunoSEQ multiplex PCR; TCRdb stores just in-frame clones and leaves some out. V, J and clone size are taken as reported in that table, and D and trimming were inferred from the DNA itself. The data contain about 150,000 clones, about nine tenths of them singletons. V lost 0 bases and J lost 8, with 5 bases in between. Germline CDR1 LGHNA, CDR2 YSLEER. The CDR3 length is 13 residues. V usage is TRBV4-3 and J usage is TRBJ1-6; D ambiguous. The sample comprised peripheral blood. The receptor's source is a man aged 50 or older with active COVID-19. CDR3 bases: TGCGCCAGCAGCCAAGATCGGGATTCACCCCTCCACTTT. Residues: CASSQDRDSPLHF.